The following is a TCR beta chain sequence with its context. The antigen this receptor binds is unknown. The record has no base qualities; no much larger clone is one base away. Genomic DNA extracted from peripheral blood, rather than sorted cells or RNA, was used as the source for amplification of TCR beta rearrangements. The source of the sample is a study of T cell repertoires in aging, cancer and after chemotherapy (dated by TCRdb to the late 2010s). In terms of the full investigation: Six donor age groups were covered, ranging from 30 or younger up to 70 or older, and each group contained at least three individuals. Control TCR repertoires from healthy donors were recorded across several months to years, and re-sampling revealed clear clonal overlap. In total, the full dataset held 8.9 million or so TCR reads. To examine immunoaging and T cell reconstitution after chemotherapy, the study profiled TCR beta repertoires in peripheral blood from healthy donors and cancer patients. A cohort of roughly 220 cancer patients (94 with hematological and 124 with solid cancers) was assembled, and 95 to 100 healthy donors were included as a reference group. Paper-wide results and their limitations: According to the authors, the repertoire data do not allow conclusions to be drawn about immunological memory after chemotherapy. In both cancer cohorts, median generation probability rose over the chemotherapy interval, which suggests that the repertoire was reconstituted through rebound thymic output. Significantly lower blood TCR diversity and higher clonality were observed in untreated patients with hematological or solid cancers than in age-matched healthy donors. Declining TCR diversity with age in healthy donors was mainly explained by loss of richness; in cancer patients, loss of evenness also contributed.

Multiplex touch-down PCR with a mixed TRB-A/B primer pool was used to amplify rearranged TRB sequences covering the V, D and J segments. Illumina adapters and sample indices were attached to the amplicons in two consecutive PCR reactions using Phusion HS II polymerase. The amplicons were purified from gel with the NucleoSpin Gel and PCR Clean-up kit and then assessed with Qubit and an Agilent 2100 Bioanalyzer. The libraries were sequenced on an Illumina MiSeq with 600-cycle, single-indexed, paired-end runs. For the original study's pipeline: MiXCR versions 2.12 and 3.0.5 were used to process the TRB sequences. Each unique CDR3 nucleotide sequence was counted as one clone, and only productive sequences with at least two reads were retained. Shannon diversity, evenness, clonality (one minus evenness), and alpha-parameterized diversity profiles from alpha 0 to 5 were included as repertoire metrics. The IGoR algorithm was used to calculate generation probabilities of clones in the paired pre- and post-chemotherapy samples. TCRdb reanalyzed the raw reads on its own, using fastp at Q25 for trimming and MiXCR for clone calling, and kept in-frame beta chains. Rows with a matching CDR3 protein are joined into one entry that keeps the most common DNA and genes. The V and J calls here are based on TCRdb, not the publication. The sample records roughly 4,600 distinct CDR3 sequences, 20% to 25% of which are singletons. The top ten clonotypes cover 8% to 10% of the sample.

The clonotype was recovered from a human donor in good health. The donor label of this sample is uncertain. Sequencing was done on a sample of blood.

CDR3 region: CASSQGLNNEQFF. The bases read TGTGCCAGCAGCCAAGGACTGAACAATGAGCAGTTCTTC. The chain was built from TRBV9 and TRBJ2-1; matching of 5 bases hints at TRBD2 as the D gene. The CDR3 measures 13 amino acids from cysteine to phenylalanine. The retained sequence is limited to the CDR3, 39 bases, with the frame set at the first base. V is cut by 4 bases and J by 5 bases, and the space between the germline ends is 10 bases. CDR1 and CDR2, looked up from the germline V gene, are SGDLS and YYNGEE.